Below are 20 T cell receptor beta chains sequenced from a single sample in a study of cytomegalovirus exposure and HLA in healthy donors. It was with 60 Vbeta and 13 Jbeta primers that the PCR ran. Assay used: immunoSEQ multiplex PCR; TCRdb lists only in-frame clones, some missing. The table records some 150,000 clones, 80% to 90% of them present only once. Sequencing was performed on PBMCs. These TCRs come from a boy aged 2 to 10 in good health and CMV-seronegative.

CDR3 loop: CASSFRGPTEAFF. CDR3 in DNA: TGTGCCAGCAGCTTCAGGGGGCCCACTGAAGCTTTCTTT. The chain joins TRBV7-2 to TRBJ1-1; the match to TRBD1 covers 8 bases. Trimming cost V 3 bases and J 4 bases; bases outside gene matches: 1. The CDR3 loop spans 13 amino acids. Germline V gene lookup returns CDR1 SGHTA and CDR2 FQGNSA.

As for this clone: The same CDR3 can be traced to other DNA sequences in this sample. The chain carries TRBV7-9 and TRBJ1-1; no clear D. This CDR3 region has 14 residues. V was cut by 5 bases and J by 5 bases, with 15 bases left in between. Looked up from germline, CDR1 is SEHNR and CDR2 is FQNEAQ (reference sequence). This chain's CDR3 is CASSPSGRGTEAFF. CDR3 nucleotides: TGTGCCAGCAGCCCCTCGGGGAGAGGGACTGAAGCTTTCTTT.

The chain uses TRBV4-2 and TRBJ2-7, with TRBD2 matching over 11 bases. The V and J ends lost 0 bases and 5 bases, in that order; junction bases with no gene match: 3. CDR1 and CDR2 (germline): LGHNA, YNFKEQ. The CDR3 is 15 residues long. The CDR3 coding sequence is TGTGCCAGCAGCCAAGAGGGGACTAGCGGCGACGAGCAGTACTTC. It specifies CASSQEGTSGDEQYF.

V usage is TRBV2 and J usage is TRBJ2-5; TRBD1 aligns across 7 bases. The J segment lost 5 bases and the V segment lost 3 bases, leaving 6 bases of the junction unmatched. Germline lookup yields CDR1 SNHLY and CDR2 FYNNEI. CDR3 length: 14 residues. The DNA of the CDR3 is TGTGCCAGCAGTGAGCAGGGGGACGGGGAGACCCAGTACTTC. Protein: CASSEQGDGETQYF.

This chain connects TRBV5-8 to TRBJ2-3; 8 positions agree with TRBD1. J lost 6 bases, V lost 2 bases, and 5 bases had no gene match. This CDR3 is 14 amino acids long. CDR1 is SGHTS and CDR2 is YDEGEE in the germline V gene. In nucleotides, the CDR3 is TGTGCCAGCAGCTTTGGGCAGGGGGCGGATACGCAGTATTTT. Translated, it gives CASSFGQGADTQYF.

The chain joins TRBV7-6 to TRBJ1-5, with 9 bases matching TRBD1. After removal of 5 bases from V and 6 bases from J, the junction contained 8 bases not matched to a gene. This CDR3 is built from 15 residues. Germline V gene sequence: CDR1 SGHVS, CDR2 FNYEAQ. CDR3 residues: CASSGSGTGSQPQHF. For the CDR3, the DNA is TGTGCCAGCAGCGGATCCGGGACAGGGAGTCAGCCCCAGCATTTT.

The rearrangement links TRBV6-1 to TRBJ2-7, with 9 bases that match TRBD2. V trimming: 11 bases; J trimming: 2 bases; junction bases outside the gene matches: 7. Germline assignment: CDR1 MNHNS and CDR2 SASEGT. The CDR3 is made up of 13 amino acids. CDR3 protein: CAGHSGGAYEQYF. The CDR3 DNA is TGTGCCGGCCATAGCGGGGGAGCCTACGAGCAGTACTTC.

V usage is TRBV6-5 and J usage is TRBJ1-2; TRBD1 matches 8 bases. The trim removed 0 bases at V and 0 bases at J, leaving 3 bases unmatched. The CDR3 length is 16 residues. The germline V gene encodes CDR1 MNHEY and CDR2 SVGAGI. CDR3 nucleotides: TGTGCCAGCAGTTACTCCCCGACAGGGGCTAACTATGGCTACACCTTC. Translation gives CASSYSPTGANYGYTF.

V gene TRBV5-4 combines with J gene TRBJ2-7; D is possibly TRBD1 (5 bases). Looked up from germline, CDR1 is SGHNT and CDR2 is YYREEE (reference sequence). V lost 4 bases and J lost 5, with 19 bases in between. The CDR3 loop spans 15 amino acids. This chain's CDR3 is CASSHTTATPHEQYF. In DNA, the CDR3 is TGTGCCAGCAGCCACACGACAGCTACCCCACACGAGCAGTACTTC.

The chain employs TRBV5-5 and TRBJ1-4; 9 nucleotides match TRBD1. The CDR3 sequence is 15 residues long. After removal of 4 bases from V and 8 bases from J, the junction contained 9 bases not matched to a gene. Germline CDR1 SGHKS, CDR2 YYEKEE (reference sequence). In nucleotides, the CDR3 is TGTGCCAGCAGCCTCGGGACAGGGAGGGGAGAAAAACTGTTTTTT. It is translated as CASSLGTGRGEKLFF. The entire variable domain, with the rest obtained from reference TRBV5-5 and TRBJ1-4, is as follows: DAGVTQSPTHLIKTRGQQVTLRCSPISGHKSVSWYQQVLGQGPQFIFQYYEKEERGRGNFPDRFSARQFPNYSSELNVNALLLGDSALYLCASSLGTGRGEKLFFGSGTQLSVL.

The rearrangement uses TRBV18 and TRBJ2-3; 10 nucleotides line up with TRBD1. CDR3 length: 14 amino acids. With 4 bases clipped from V and 3 bases from J, the junction kept 1 base outside the gene matches. Germline V CDR1 and CDR2: KGHSH, LQKENI. The CDR3 sequence is CASSRDRGTDTQYF. DNA of the CDR3: TGTGCCAGCTCACGGGACAGGGGAACAGATACGCAGTATTTT.

DNA of the CDR3: TGTGCCAGCTCACCGAAGGACAACTCCTACGAGCAGTACTTC. This encodes CASSPKDNSYEQYF. V gene TRBV18 combines with J gene TRBJ2-7; a weak D match, TRBD1 (5 bases). Germline V CDR1 and CDR2: KGHSH, LQKENI. Trimming took off 3 bases at V and 0 bases at J, with 9 bases between the two ends. The CDR3 runs 14 residues. Using reference TRBV18 and TRBJ2-7 for the parts outside the CDR3, the full variable domain is NAGVMQNPRHLVRRRGQEARLRCSPMKGHSHVYWYRQLPEEGLKFMVYLQKENIIDESGMPKERFSAEFPKEGPSILRIQQVVRGDSAAYFCASSPKDNSYEQYFGPGTRLTVT.

The chain is built from TRBV2 and TRBJ1-4, with 9 bases identical to TRBD1. V dropped 8 bases and J dropped 8; count of bases not matched to a gene: 6. CDR1 and CDR2 from the germline V gene are SNHLY and FYNNEI. The CDR3 contains 13 residues. The CDR3 DNA is TGTGCCAGCGGGGGGACAGGGAAGGAAAAACTGTTTTTT. It is translated as CASGGTGKEKLFF.

The rearrangement uses TRBV6-1 and TRBJ2-3, with TRBD1 matching over 9 bases. The CDR3 is 15 amino acids. CDR1 MNHNS and CDR2 SASEGT come from the germline V gene. V trimming: 2 bases; J trimming: 2 bases; junction bases outside the gene matches: 2. CDR3 in amino acids: CASSENRGLTDTQYF. CDR3 sequence (DNA): TGTGCCAGCAGTGAAAACAGGGGGCTCACAGATACGCAGTATTTT.

The chain couples TRBV28 to TRBJ1-2; 8 bases line up with TRBD1. The V gene's germline CDR1 is MDHEN and CDR2 SYDVKM. V lost 5 bases and J lost 2; bases outside the gene matches: 4. The CDR3 is made up of 14 amino acids. CDR3 in amino acids: CASSRQGLNYGYTF. The CDR3, as DNA: TGTGCCAGCAGTCGACAGGGGCTAAACTATGGCTACACCTTC.

The V and J genes are TRBV27 and TRBJ2-3; 9 nucleotides agree with TRBD2. In germline, CDR1 is MNHEY, CDR2 SMNVEV (reference sequence). J was trimmed by 4 bases and V by 2 bases; bases with no gene match: 7. The CDR3 contains 16 residues. The CDR3 sequence is CASSLRAGGVADTQYF. For the CDR3, the DNA is TGTGCCAGCAGTTTACGAGCGGGGGGAGTGGCAGATACGCAGTATTTT.

The V gene is TRBV4-1, the J gene TRBJ2-5; 8 bases fit TRBD2. The J call is doubtful: the DNA matches TRBJ2-7 better. The CDR3 spans 16 residues. Per germline, CDR1 MGHRA and CDR2 YSYEKL. CDR3 sequence (DNA): TGCGCCAGCAGCCAAGAGGCCACTAGCGGAACCTACGAGCAGTACTTC. Its protein product is CASSQEATSGTYEQYF.

V and J are TRBV25-1 and TRBJ2-5, with D perhaps matching TRBD2 (6 bases). Near its end, the DNA agrees better with TRBJ2-7, so the J call may be wrong. CDR1 is MGHDK, CDR2 SYGVNS, per germline. The CDR3 runs to 15 residues. In nucleotides, the CDR3 is TGTGCCAGCAGTGAATCCGGGACTGGCTTCTACGAGCAGTACTTC. Amino acids: CASSESGTGFYEQYF.

Remarks on this clone: Different DNA sequences within this sample yield the same CDR3. This chain links TRBV4-1 with TRBJ2-5, with TRBD2 matching 10 bases. Germline assignment: CDR1 MGHRA and CDR2 YSYEKL. Trimming took 2 bases from V and 5 from J; bases not matched to a gene: 8. The CDR3 is made up of 16 amino acids. The CDR3 DNA sequence: TGCGCCAGCAGCCAACCCAAGGGACTAGCGCAGGAGACCCAGTACTTC. The encoded protein is CASSQPKGLAQETQYF.

The chain combines TRBV19 with TRBJ2-7, with 7 bases aligning to TRBD1. The CDR3 sequence is 14 residues long. Per the germline V gene, CDR1 is LNHDA and CDR2 is SQIVND (reference sequence). Unmatched junction bases numbered 5, after V lost 6 bases and J lost 0 bases. The CDR3 coding sequence is TGTGCCAGTAGACCGGACAGGTTCTCCTACGAGCAGTACTTC. Translating gives CASRPDRFSYEQYF.